The 28 T cell receptor beta chains below were found in one sample sequenced in a study of T cells in Graves' hyperthyroidism and ophthalmopathy. TCR beta CDR3 sequences were amplified from RNA transcripts. During a first-round RT-PCR of the TCR CDR3, the HTBI primer set was used. TCRdb itself ran the multiplex PCR reads through MiXCR, one entry per CDR3 protein. Of some 510,000 distinct CDR3 sequences listed, 46% were seen once; the top ten hold just over 8%. Sequences were obtained from peripheral blood or thyroid tissue (not recorded which). These receptors originate from a woman younger than 30 with Graves' hyperthyroidism.

This clonotype has a count of ten or more. The CDR3 reads CASSEGTVTLSQPQHF. CDR3 DNA sequence: TGTGCCAGCAGTGAGGGGACAGTTACCCTAAGTCAGCCCCAGCATTTT. This chain uses TRBV2 with TRBJ1-5; 7 bases are a match to TRBD1. The CDR3 extends over 16 amino acids. Per germline, CDR1 SNHLY and CDR2 FYNNEI. V gave up 3 bases and J gave up 6 bases; unmatched junction bases: 11.

This rearrangement joins TRBV29-1 to TRBJ2-7; either TRBD1 or TRBD2 may supply D (5 bases each). The CDR3 length is 14 residues. Germline-derived CDR1 and CDR2 are SQVTM and ANQGSEA. The V end was cut by 4 bases, the J end by 1 base, with 14 bases between. This CDR3 reads CSVVGVGASYEQYF. DNA for the CDR3: TGCAGCGTTGTGGGGGTAGGGGCTTCCTACGAGCAGTACTTC.

The chain uses TRBV7-3 and TRBJ2-2, with D tentatively TRBD2 (5 bases). This CDR3 is built from 14 residues. V was cut by 5 bases and J by 3 bases, with 10 bases left in between. CDR1 SGHTA and CDR2 FQGTGA come from the germline V gene. CDR3 sequence: CASSPQRDTGELFF. The CDR3 region has the DNA TGTGCCAGCAGCCCCCAGAGGGACACCGGGGAGCTGTTTTTT.

The V and J genes are TRBV5-1 and TRBJ2-1; a weak D match, TRBD2 (5 bases). This CDR3 spans 12 amino acids. V was clipped by 5 bases and J by 6 bases, with 9 bases between them. In germline, CDR1 is SGHRS, CDR2 YFSETQ. The CDR3 nucleotides are TGCGCCAGCAGGGGAGCGACCAATGAGCAGTTCTTC. This sequence encodes CASRGATNEQFF.

Note on this clonotype: A much more abundant neighbour one base away suggests this may be a read error. The J gene is TRBJ1-1, the V gene TRBV2; D unclear. The CDR3 is 13 residues long. Germline V gene sequence: CDR1 SNHLY, CDR2 FYNNEI. Deletions cut 7 bases from V and 8 bases from J, with 17 bases between. The CDR3 reads CASTPPWANEAFF. Written as DNA, the CDR3 is TGTGCCAGCACCCCCCCTTGGGCTAACGAAGCTTTCTTT. The full variable domain, with the rest looked up from reference TRBV2 and TRBJ1-1, is EPEVTQTPSHQVTQMGQEVILRCVPISNHLYFYWYRQILGQKVEFLVSFYNNEISEKSEIFDDQFSVERPDGSNFTLKIRSTKLEDSAMYFCASTPPWANEAFFGQGTRLTVV.

In regard to this clonotype: A read error is possible here, since a much larger clone lies one base away. The V and J genes are TRBV2 and TRBJ2-7; 15 nucleotides match TRBD2. Germline lookup yields CDR1 SNHLY and CDR2 FYNNEI. CDR3 length: 15 amino acids. Trimming took 5 bases from V and 3 from J; bases not matched to a gene: 2. The CDR3 protein is CASSRTSGRGYEQYF. CDR3 coding DNA: TGTGCCAGCAGTAGGACTAGCGGGAGGGGCTACGAGCAGTACTTC.

V gene TRBV29-1 combines with J gene TRBJ1-2, with D uncertain. Looked up from germline, CDR1 is SQVTM and CDR2 is ANQGSEA. This CDR3 is built from 15 residues. V lost 0 bases, J lost 7 bases, and 18 bases lay in between. The CDR3 here is CSVEDHGEFLGGYTF. For the CDR3, the DNA is TGCAGCGTTGAAGATCACGGGGAATTCCTGGGTGGCTACACCTTC.

The chain carries TRBV5-1 and TRBJ2-7, with D uncertain. Trimming cost V 8 bases and J 3 bases, with 15 bases left between them. The CDR3 spans 13 residues. In germline, CDR1 is SGHRS, CDR2 YFSETQ. Here the CDR3 reads CASRAQYGYEQYF. CDR3 nucleotides: TGCGCCAGTAGAGCCCAATATGGCTACGAGCAGTACTTC.

This clonotype was found many times. This rearrangement joins TRBV7-2 to TRBJ2-7; 10 bases are a match to TRBD2. The CDR3 consists of 13 residues. The V gene's germline CDR1 is SGHTA and CDR2 FQGNSA. V trimming: 6 bases; J trimming: 3 bases; junction bases outside the gene matches: 2. The CDR3 reads CASSWTSGYEQYF. CDR3 in DNA: TGTGCCAGCAGTTGGACTAGCGGCTACGAGCAGTACTTC.

The chain couples TRBV2 to TRBJ1-5, with D unresolved. Germline CDR1 SNHLY, CDR2 FYNNEI. Trimming left V 1 base short and J 7 bases short, with 32 bases between. The length of the CDR3 is 21 residues. The CDR3 nucleotides read TGTGCCAGCAGTGAAGAGACACTTGGGTGGATTTGGACGCTGCAATGGCAGCCCCAGCATTTT. Translation: CASSEETLGWIWTLQWQPQHF. The variable domain in full, completed from reference TRBV2 and TRBJ1-5, reads EPEVTQTPSHQVTQMGQEVILRCVPISNHLYFYWYRQILGQKVEFLVSFYNNEISEKSEIFDDQFSVERPDGSNFTLKIRSTKLEDSAMYFCASSEETLGWIWTLQWQPQHFGDGTRLSIL.

The chain couples TRBV11-3 to TRBJ1-4; no clear D gene. Germline assignment: CDR1 SGHNT and CDR2 YENEEA. The CDR3 has 12 amino acids. Trimming shortened V by 4 bases and J by 4 bases, and 4 bases separated the two germline ends. Here the CDR3 DNA reads TGTGCCAGCAGCTCCAATAATGAAAAACTGTTTTTT. Its translation: CASSSNNEKLFF.

The chain uses TRBV25-1 and TRBJ1-5, with a possible D match to TRBD1 (6 bases). This CDR3 is built from 15 residues. The germline V gene encodes CDR1 MGHDK and CDR2 SYGVNS. Trimming took off 1 base at V and 6 bases at J, with 13 bases between the two ends. In DNA, the CDR3 is TGTGCCAGCAGTGAATCGGGGGGCGAGGGTCAGCCCCAGCATTTT. Its protein product is CASSESGGEGQPQHF.

The chain links TRBV7-8 to TRBJ1-5, with D tentatively TRBD1 (6 bases). CDR1 is SGHVS and CDR2 is FQNEAQ in the germline V gene. The V and J ends lost 1 base and 7 bases respectively, with 14 bases between them. The CDR3 is 15 residues long. CDR3 DNA: TGTGCCAGCAGCTTAGGTCAGGGGCGGTTGCAGCCCCAGCATTTT. Its translation is CASSLGQGRLQPQHF. Based on the CDR3 plus reference TRBV7-8 and TRBJ1-5, the full variable domain is GAGVSQSPRYKVAKRGQDVALRCDPISGHVSLFWYQQALGQGPEFLTYFQNEAQLDKSGLPSDRFFAERPEGSVSTLKIQRTQQEDSAVYLCASSLGQGRLQPQHFGDGTRLSIL.

The CDR3 here is CASSPRLVVYEQYF. The CDR3 nucleotides read TGTGCCAGCAGCCCGAGACTAGTCGTCTACGAGCAGTACTTC. The rearrangement joins TRBV7-2 to TRBJ2-7, with a tentative D call TRBD2 (6 bases). The ends were cut back, 5 bases at V and 3 bases at J, with 14 bases in the middle. CDR3 size: 14 residues. Germline V gene data show CDR1 as SGHTA and CDR2 as FQGNSA.

This clonotype was seen many times. The J gene is TRBJ1-5, the V gene TRBV12-3 or TRBV12-4; D remains ambiguous. Trimming left V 5 bases short and J 12 bases short, with 11 bases between. CDR3 length equals 11 residues. CDR3 nucleotides: TGTGCCAGCAGTAAGACCCACCTCCAGCATTTT. It encodes CASSKTHLQHF.

This clonotype appeared a few times. J is TRBJ2-5 and V is TRBV14; 10 nucleotides line up with TRBD2. The CDR3 runs to 15 residues. The V and J ends lost 6 bases and 4 bases, in that order; junction bases with no gene match: 8. Germline V lookup: CDR1 SGHDN, CDR2 FVKESK. The CDR3 sequence is CASRASGSFGETQYF. CDR3 in DNA: TGTGCCAGCAGGGCTAGCGGGAGTTTTGGAGAGACCCAGTACTTC.

This clonotype was observed a few times. The rearrangement uses TRBV4-3 and TRBJ1-6; D not certain. The V end lost 2 bases, the J end lost 8 bases, and 7 bases lay between the germline ends. Germline-derived CDR1 and CDR2 are LGHNA and YSLEER. This CDR3 is built from 13 residues. CDR3 region: CASSQTAYSPLHF. As DNA, the CDR3 is TGCGCCAGCAGCCAAACGGCTTATTCACCCCTCCACTTT.

The genes are TRBV20-1 and TRBJ2-3, with a possible D match to TRBD1 (6 bases). The CDR3 has 12 amino acids. Trimming shortened V by 6 bases and J by 4 bases, and 11 bases separated the two germline ends. The germline V gene encodes CDR1 DFQATT and CDR2 SNEGSKA (reference sequence). CDR3 nucleotide sequence: TGCAGTGCCGAACAGGGCGCAGATACGCAGTATTTT. Its translation is CSAEQGADTQYF.

This clonotype was picked up a small number of times. The CDR3 region has the DNA TGCAGTGCTAGAGAGGCGGGAGGGCCGCACGAGCAGTACTTC. Translated: CSAREAGGPHEQYF. V is TRBV20-1 and J is TRBJ2-7; 9 nucleotides agree with TRBD2. The CDR3 has 14 residues. Germline V gene data show CDR1 as DFQATT and CDR2 as SNEGSKA (reference sequence). Losses at the gene ends were 0 bases for V and 5 bases for J; bases not matched to a gene: 5.

This clonotype was seen only once. Since a much larger clone is just one base distant, this may be a read error. This chain links TRBV7-8 with TRBJ1-5; 9 bases fit TRBD1. V was pared by 5 bases and J by 9 bases, with 5 bases of the junction left unmatched. The length of the CDR3 is 13 residues. The germline V gene has CDR1 SGHVS and CDR2 FQNEAQ. The CDR3 DNA follows: TGTGCCAGCAGCCCGGACAGGGGATCGCCCCAGCATTTT. Residues: CASSPDRGSPQHF. Combining the CDR3 with reference TRBV7-8 and TRBJ1-5 gives the whole variable domain GAGVSQSPRYKVAKRGQDVALRCDPISGHVSLFWYQQALGQGPEFLTYFQNEAQLDKSGLPSDRFFAERPEGSVSTLKIQRTQQEDSAVYLCASSPDRGSPQHFGDGTRLSIL.

J is TRBJ2-2 and V is TRBV20-1; perhaps TRBD2 as D (5 bases). The CDR3 covers 15 residues. Germline CDR1 is DFQATT and CDR2 is SNEGSKA (reference sequence). Trimming removed 0 bases from V and 6 bases from J, with 14 bases in between. The DNA for the CDR3 is TGCAGTGCTAGAGATGGGCGGGTTTGGTCCGGGGAGCTGTTTTTT. This encodes CSARDGRVWSGELFF.

V is TRBV7-8 and J is TRBJ2-7; D is undetermined. Germline V gives CDR1 SGHVS, CDR2 FQNEAQ. The CDR3 loop spans 15 amino acids. V was shortened by 5 bases and J by 0 bases, with 14 bases between the two germline ends. CDR3 coding DNA: TGTGCCAGCAGCCAAGAAGAGGCCAGCTCCTACGAGCAGTACTTC. Amino acid sequence: CASSQEEASSYEQYF. The full variable domain, rest sourced from reference TRBV7-8 and TRBJ2-7, is GAGVSQSPRYKVAKRGQDVALRCDPISGHVSLFWYQQALGQGPEFLTYFQNEAQLDKSGLPSDRFFAERPEGSVSTLKIQRTQQEDSAVYLCASSQEEASSYEQYFGPGTRLTVT.

The chain links TRBV20-1 to TRBJ2-7; TRBD1 matches at 7 bases. The CDR3 length is 9 residues. The germline CDR1 and CDR2 sequences are DFQATT and SNEGSKA (reference sequence). The junction had 0 bases not matched to a gene; V was cut back by 6 bases and J by 7 bases. CDR3 nucleotides: TGCAGTGCGGACAGGGAGCAGTACTTC. As protein: CSADREQYF.

This chain connects TRBV19 to TRBJ2-2; 7 bases agree with TRBD2. There are 16 residues in the CDR3. Germline assignment: CDR1 LNHDA and CDR2 SQIVND (reference sequence). V shed 9 bases, J shed 5 bases, and the junction held 15 bases outside the gene matches. CDR3 DNA: TGTGCCAGCAGTCCATGGGGGGGAGATCCTACCGGGGAGCTGTTTTTT. Translation: CASSPWGGDPTGELFF.

J is TRBJ1-5 and V is TRBV10-3, with D unresolved. Per the germline V gene, CDR1 is ENHRY and CDR2 is SYGVKD. The CDR3 is 14 residues long. The V end lost 10 bases, the J end lost 4 bases, and 17 bases lay between the germline ends. CDR3 coding DNA: TGTGCCAGCAGCATGCACGAGGATAATCAGCCCCAGCATTTT. Protein: CASSMHEDNQPQHF.

The sample holds a few counts of this clonotype. This rearrangement joins TRBV7-2 to TRBJ2-6, with 13 bases fitting TRBD2. CDR3 length equals 19 residues. J lost 0 bases, V lost 2 bases, and 4 bases had no gene match. Germline assignment: CDR1 SGHTA and CDR2 FQGNSA. CDR3 residues: CASSLRGLAGNSGANVLTF. In nucleotides, the CDR3 is TGTGCCAGCAGCTTAAGGGGACTAGCGGGGAACTCTGGGGCCAACGTCCTGACTTTC.

On this clonotype itself: A much more abundant neighbour one base away suggests this may be a read error. The chain is built from TRBV5-5 and TRBJ1-2; no firm D call. This CDR3 has 15 amino acids. Germline lookup yields CDR1 SGHKS and CDR2 YYEKEE (reference sequence). The CDR3 DNA reads as TGTGCCAGCAGCTTAACAGATCCAACTAACTATGGCTACGCCTTC. Translation: CASSLTDPTNYGYAF.

This clonotype was counted ten times or more. This chain connects TRBV7-9 to TRBJ2-5; D is undetermined. The length of the CDR3 is 11 residues. Trimming shortened V by 8 bases and J by 3 bases, and 7 bases separated the two germline ends. CDR1 and CDR2 (germline): SEHNR, FQNEAQ (reference sequence). The CDR3 nucleotides read TGTGCCAGCGGACCAAAAGAGACCCAGTACTTC. This sequence encodes CASGPKETQYF.